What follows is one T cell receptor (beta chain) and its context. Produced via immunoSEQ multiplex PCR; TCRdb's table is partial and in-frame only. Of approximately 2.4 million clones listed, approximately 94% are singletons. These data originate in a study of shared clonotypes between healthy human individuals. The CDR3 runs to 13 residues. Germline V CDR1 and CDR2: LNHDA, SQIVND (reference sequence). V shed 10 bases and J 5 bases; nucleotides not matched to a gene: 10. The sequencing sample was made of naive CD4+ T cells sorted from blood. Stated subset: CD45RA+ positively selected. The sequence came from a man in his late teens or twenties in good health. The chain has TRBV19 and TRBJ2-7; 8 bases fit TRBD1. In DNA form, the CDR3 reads TGTGCCAATCAACCGGACAGGGCCAACGAGCAGTACTTC. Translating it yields CANQPDRANEQYF.